This TCR beta chain was captured by sequencing in a study of blood T cell repertoires in COVID-19. Clones were sequenced by immunoSEQ multiplex PCR, and TCRdb holds only the in-frame ones, with some missing. The sample has around 260,000 clones; 85% are singletons. The CDR3 contains 14 residues. Trimming pared 2 bases from V and 2 bases from J, leaving 10 bases between. Germline loops: CDR1 SGHTA, CDR2 FQGNSA. The sequence was collected from a human donor in a cohort sampled during active COVID-19. Source material: peripheral blood. V and J are TRBV7-2 and TRBJ2-7, with D uncertain. DNA for the CDR3: TGTGCCAGCAGCTTAACTTACTCTCCCTACGAGCAGTACTTC. Translation gives CASSLTYSPYEQYF.